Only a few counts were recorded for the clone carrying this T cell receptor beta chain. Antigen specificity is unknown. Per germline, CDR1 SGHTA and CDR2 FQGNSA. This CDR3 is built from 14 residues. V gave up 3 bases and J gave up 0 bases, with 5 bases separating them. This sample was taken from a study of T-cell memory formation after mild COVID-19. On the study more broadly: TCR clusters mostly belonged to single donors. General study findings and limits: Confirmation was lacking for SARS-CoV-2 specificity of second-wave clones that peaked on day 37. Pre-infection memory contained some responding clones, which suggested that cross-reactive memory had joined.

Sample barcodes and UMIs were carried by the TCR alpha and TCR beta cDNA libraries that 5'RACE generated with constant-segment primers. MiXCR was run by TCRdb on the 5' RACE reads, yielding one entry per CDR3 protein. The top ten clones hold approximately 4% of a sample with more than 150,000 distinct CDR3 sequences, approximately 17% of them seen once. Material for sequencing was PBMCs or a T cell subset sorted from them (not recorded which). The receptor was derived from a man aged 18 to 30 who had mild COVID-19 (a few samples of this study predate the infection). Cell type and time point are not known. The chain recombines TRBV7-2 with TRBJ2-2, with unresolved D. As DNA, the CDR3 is TGTGCCAGCAGCTTTGATACGAACACCGGGGAGCTGTTTTTT. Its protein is CASSFDTNTGELFF.